Each of the 13 T cell receptor beta chains below was sequenced from the same sample in a study of T cells in Graves' hyperthyroidism and ophthalmopathy. Amplified TCR beta CDR3 regions derived from RNA transcripts. The HTBI set primed first-round TCR CDR3 RT-PCR. TCRdb reprocessed the multiplex PCR reads via MiXCR and lists one record per CDR3 protein. The sample yields some 760,000 distinct CDR3 sequences, less than 15% seen once. The specimen was blood. The receptors originated from a woman under 30 with Graves' hyperthyroidism.

This clonotype was picked up many times. The V gene is TRBV11-3, the J gene TRBJ2-1; D is uncertain. In germline, CDR1 is SGHNT, CDR2 YENEEA. Trimming pared 6 bases from V and 9 bases from J, leaving 9 bases between. The CDR3 consists of 11 residues. In DNA form, the CDR3 reads TGTGCCAGCAGATACGCGAGTGAGCAGTTCTTC. Translated, it gives CASRYASEQFF.

This clonotype has at least ten counts. The chain uses TRBV3-1 and TRBJ2-7; 12 bases fit TRBD2. CDR3 length: 18 residues. Germline loops: CDR1 LGHDT, CDR2 YNNKEL (reference sequence). Losses at the gene ends were 3 bases for V and 5 bases for J; bases not matched to a gene: 14. The CDR3 coding sequence is TGTGCCAGCAGCCAGTCGGGACTAGCGGGCCGTGGGGGTGACGAGCAGTACTTC. It codes for CASSQSGLAGRGGDEQYF.

The chain links TRBV29-1 to TRBJ1-1; D perhaps matches TRBD1 (5 bases). V was shortened by 4 bases and J by 0 bases, with 12 bases between the two germline ends. There are 14 residues in the CDR3. In germline, CDR1 is SQVTM, CDR2 ANQGSEA. CDR3 region: CSVVKGILNTEAFF. The CDR3 DNA is TGCAGCGTTGTAAAGGGGATTTTGAACACTGAAGCTTTCTTT. The full variable domain, completed using reference TRBV29-1 and TRBJ1-1, is SAVISQKPSRDICQRGTSLTIQCQVDSQVTMMFWYRQQPGQSLTLIATANQGSEATYESGFVIDKFPISRPNLTFSTLTVSNMSPEDSSIYLCSVVKGILNTEAFFGQGTRLTVV.

This chain connects TRBV29-1 to TRBJ1-4; 9 bases match TRBD1. From germline, CDR1 is SQVTM and CDR2 ANQGSEA. CDR3 length equals 14 residues. Trimming cost V 7 bases and J 0 bases; bases outside gene matches: 3. The CDR3 DNA reads TGCAGCGCCAGACAGGGGGCAACTAATGAAAAACTGTTTTTT. It codes for CSARQGATNEKLFF.

This clonotype was recorded a few times. The chain links TRBV7-2 to TRBJ2-5; 9 bases agree with TRBD2. CDR3 size: 16 residues. The V gene end was trimmed by 4 bases and the J gene end by 3 bases; junction bases not matched to a gene: 9. Germline values: CDR1 SGHTA, CDR2 FQGNSA. The CDR3: CASSSRLAEVEETQYF. The CDR3 DNA reads as TGTGCCAGCAGCTCTCGACTAGCGGAGGTGGAAGAGACCCAGTACTTC.

The chain couples TRBV15 to TRBJ1-5, with no clear D. CDR1 and CDR2 (germline): LNHNV, YYDKDF (reference sequence). V gave up 0 bases and J gave up 7 bases, with 4 bases separating them. The CDR3 has 12 amino acids. The CDR3 DNA follows: TGTGCCACCAGCAGAGATTGGCAGCCCCAGCATTTT. It encodes CATSRDWQPQHF.

This clonotype showed up just a few times. CDR3 nucleotides: TGTGCCAGCAGCCGCAGGGGGACAGCCAAAAACATTCAGTACTTC. Amino acid sequence: CASSRRGTAKNIQYF. This chain connects TRBV28 to TRBJ2-4; 7 nucleotides agree with TRBD1. CDR1 MDHEN and CDR2 SYDVKM come from the germline V gene. The CDR3 is made up of 15 amino acids. The J segment lost 0 bases and the V segment lost 6 bases, leaving 5 bases of the junction unmatched.

This clonotype was counted ten times or more. The rearrangement links TRBV28 to TRBJ1-5, with D possibly matching TRBD1 (5 bases). CDR3 length: 18 residues. Trimming shortened V by 3 bases and J by 3 bases, and 21 bases separated the two germline ends. Per germline, CDR1 MDHEN and CDR2 SYDVKM. CDR3 loop: CASSLKGKGVKANQPQHF. The CDR3, as DNA: TGTGCCAGCAGTTTGAAGGGAAAAGGGGTGAAGGCCAATCAGCCCCAGCATTTT.

A word on this clonotype: This clone may be a read error of a much larger clone one base away. The genes are TRBV20-1 and TRBJ2-5; no definite D call. The J call may be incorrect, as the DNA end agrees better with TRBJ2-1. This CDR3 is 12 amino acids long. Per the germline V gene, CDR1 is DFQATT and CDR2 is SNEGSKA (reference sequence). CDR3 DNA: TGCAGTGCTAGAGGTGGCGGAGAGACCCAGTTCTTC. Its protein is CSARGGGETQFF.

The rearrangement joins TRBV20-1 to TRBJ1-2; weak D call: TRBD1 (6 bases). CDR1 and CDR2 from the germline V gene are DFQATT and SNEGSKA (reference sequence). The V end lost 5 bases, the J end lost 0 bases, and 7 bases lay between the germline ends. The CDR3 has 12 amino acids. CDR3 DNA: TGCAGTGCTGGACAGACTAACTATGGCTACACCTTC. Its protein is CSAGQTNYGYTF.

This clonotype was counted at least ten times. The chain carries TRBV11-2 and TRBJ2-5; D unclear. The CDR3 sequence is 13 residues long. With 5 bases removed from V and 3 bases from J, the gap between germline ends came to 10 bases. Per the germline V gene, CDR1 is SGHAT and CDR2 is FQNNGV. The DNA of the CDR3 is TGTGCCAGCAGCCCCCGGCAGGAAGAGACCCAGTACTTC. This codes for CASSPRQEETQYF.

Comments on this clonotype: A much larger clone is a single base away; this may be a read error. The rearrangement joins TRBV10-3 to TRBJ2-7, with a tentative D call TRBD1 (5 bases). The DNA end lines up better with TRBJ2-1; the J call may be wrong. Per the germline V gene, CDR1 is ENHRY and CDR2 is SYGVKD. The CDR3 covers 14 residues. CDR3 sequence (DNA): TGTGCCAGCAGCCAAATGACAGCTACCTACGAGCAGTTCTTC. Protein product: CASSQMTATYEQFF.

As regards this clonotype: Since a much larger clone is just one base distant, this may be a read error. Here the CDR3 omits its conserved ending phenylalanine or tryptophan, so a read error is the likely source. The CDR3 protein is CASRAEKVRQETQYS. The DNA of the CDR3 is TGTGCCAGCAGGGCTGAAAAGGTCAGGCAAGAGACCCAGTACTCC. The rearrangement links TRBV2 to TRBJ2-5; D is uncertain. The germline V gene encodes CDR1 SNHLY and CDR2 FYNNEI. Trimming removed 6 bases from V and 2 bases from J, with 16 bases in between. This CDR3 is 15 amino acids long.